Each of the 31 T cell receptor beta chains below was sequenced from the same sample in a study of blood T cell repertoires in COVID-19. Produced via immunoSEQ multiplex PCR; TCRdb's table is partial and in-frame only. The sample contains 100,000 to 150,000 clones, about 89% of which appear only once. Material: peripheral blood. These receptor sequences come from a woman between 65 and 79 years old with COVID-19, enrolled during active disease.

This clone was seen a handful of times. The CDR3 reads CASSLVGTANTEAFF. The CDR3 coding sequence is TGCGCCAGCAGCTTGGTTGGGACAGCGAACACTGAAGCTTTCTTT. The rearrangement joins TRBV5-1 to TRBJ1-1; 7 nucleotides align to TRBD1. The CDR3 spans 15 residues. Germline CDR1 reads SGHRS; CDR2 reads YFSETQ. After removal of 0 bases from V and 1 base from J, the junction contained 3 bases not matched to a gene.

This clone was detected once. V is TRBV18 and J is TRBJ2-1; 11 bases are a match to TRBD1. This CDR3 contains 16 residues. Germline CDR1 is KGHSH and CDR2 is LQKENI. The V gene end was trimmed by 6 bases and the J gene end by 6 bases; junction bases not matched to a gene: 10. CDR3 in DNA: TGTGCCAGCTCCACCGGACCGGACAGGGGGCCCAATGAGCAGTTCTTC. Translated, it gives CASSTGPDRGPNEQFF. Full variable domain (missing parts from reference TRBV18 and TRBJ2-1): NAGVMQNPRHLVRRRGQEARLRCSPMKGHSHVYWYRQLPEEGLKFMVYLQKENIIDESGMPKERFSAEFPKEGPSILRIQQVVRGDSAAYFCASSTGPDRGPNEQFFGPGTRLTVL.

The rearrangement joins TRBV27 to TRBJ2-7; the D gene is possibly TRBD2 (7 bases). CDR3 length equals 16 residues. Deletions cut 4 bases from V and 4 bases from J, with 20 bases between. Germline V gives CDR1 MNHEY, CDR2 SMNVEV (reference sequence). In nucleotides, the CDR3 is TGTGCCAGCAGTTCCTGGCGGGGGCTCCATGTTTACGAGCAGTACTTC. Protein product: CASSSWRGLHVYEQYF.

The chain uses TRBV6-1 and TRBJ1-4; D is possibly TRBD1 (6 bases). The CDR3 spans 14 residues. Trimming left V 2 bases short and J 8 bases short, with 12 bases between. The germline V gene has CDR1 MNHNS and CDR2 SASEGT. The DNA of the CDR3 is TGTGCCAGCAGTGAAATAGGGGGTAAAGAAAAACTGTTTTTT. Amino acid sequence: CASSEIGGKEKLFF.

This clone was found once. This chain joins TRBV28 and TRBJ2-7, with 8 bases that match TRBD1. Losses at the gene ends were 5 bases for V and 2 bases for J; bases not matched to a gene: 8. The CDR3 is 15 amino acids. Per the germline V gene, CDR1 is MDHEN and CDR2 is SYDVKM. The CDR3 loop is CASSDPGTGPYEQYF. In nucleotides, the CDR3 is TGTGCCAGCAGTGACCCCGGGACAGGTCCCTACGAGCAGTACTTC.

V gene TRBV6-5 combines with J gene TRBJ1-4; 10 bases are a match to TRBD1. This CDR3 comprises 13 residues. Trimming at V came to 8 bases and at J to 6 bases, leaving 3 bases not matched to a gene. CDR1 and CDR2 (germline): MNHEY, SVGAGI. CDR3 loop: CASQGQGYEKLFF. The CDR3 bases are TGTGCCAGCCAGGGACAGGGGTATGAAAAACTGTTTTTT.

This clone was observed a single time. V and J are TRBV5-5 and TRBJ2-1; TRBD2 aligns across 7 bases. The CDR3 has 15 amino acids. Germline-derived CDR1 and CDR2 are SGHKS and YYEKEE (reference sequence). V was pared by 1 base and J by 3 bases, with 4 bases of the junction left unmatched. The CDR3 reads CASSLSRDYYNEQFF. The DNA of the CDR3 is TGTGCCAGCAGCTTGAGTCGGGACTACTACAATGAGCAGTTCTTC.

This clone was detected once. The CDR3 protein is CSGSRTSPRNIQYF. The CDR3, as DNA: TGCAGCGGGTCCAGGACTAGCCCTCGTAACATTCAGTACTTC. The chain couples TRBV29-1 to TRBJ2-4; 8 bases fit TRBD2. CDR1 SQVTM and CDR2 ANQGSEA come from the germline V gene. The CDR3 contains 14 residues. Unmatched junction bases numbered 12, after V lost 7 bases and J lost 7 bases.

The chain links TRBV6-1 to TRBJ1-3, with D uncertain. Germline V gene sequence: CDR1 MNHNS, CDR2 SASEGT. The CDR3 runs to 16 residues. With 4 bases removed from V and 0 bases from J, the gap between germline ends came to 13 bases. As DNA, the CDR3 is TGTGCCAGCAGTGTGGTCGACTCCCGCTCTGGAAACACCATATATTTT. Translating it yields CASSVVDSRSGNTIYF.

The chain is built from TRBV9 and TRBJ2-1, with TRBD2 identical over 9 bases. The V gene end was trimmed by 3 bases and the J gene end by 9 bases; junction bases not matched to a gene: 13. CDR3 size: 16 residues. Germline CDR1 reads SGDLS; CDR2 reads YYNGEE. As DNA, the CDR3 is TGTGCCAGCAGCGACAACCGCGGGGGGGCCGTTGGTGAGCAGTTCTTC. Its translation: CASSDNRGGAVGEQFF.

This rearrangement joins TRBV13 to TRBJ1-5; 7 positions agree with TRBD1. CDR1 is PRHDT and CDR2 is FYEKMQ in the germline V gene (reference sequence). Unmatched junction bases numbered 15, after V lost 1 base and J lost 3 bases. The CDR3 totals 19 residues. The DNA of the CDR3 is TGTGCCAGCAGCTTAGCGGGGGGGACAGCGGGATATATCAATCAGCCCCAGCATTTT. Translating it yields CASSLAGGTAGYINQPQHF.

The chain has TRBV5-1 and TRBJ2-1; 10 bases agree with TRBD2. The CDR3 sequence is 22 residues long. Germline CDR1 SGHRS, CDR2 YFSETQ. The junction had 21 bases not matched to a gene; V was cut back by 3 bases and J by 0 bases. The CDR3 is CASSWPTPGLAGAGGSYNEQFF. The CDR3, as DNA: TGCGCCAGCAGCTGGCCAACCCCGGGCCTAGCGGGGGCCGGAGGCTCCTACAATGAGCAGTTCTTC.

The V and J genes are TRBV7-9 and TRBJ2-1; 7 bases align to TRBD2. Germline V gene sequence: CDR1 SEHNR, CDR2 FQNEAQ (reference sequence). J gave up 5 bases and V 5 bases, and 9 bases lay outside the gene matches. The CDR3 covers 15 residues. CDR3 DNA sequence: TGTGCCAGCAGCACCAGCGGGGAGGGGAACAATGAGCAGTTCTTC. Its protein is CASSTSGEGNNEQFF.

The V call is TRBV4-1, the J call TRBJ2-5; the D gene is possibly TRBD1 (5 bases). This CDR3 comprises 15 residues. Germline V gene lookup returns CDR1 MGHRA and CDR2 YSYEKL. Trimming left V 0 bases short and J 2 bases short, with 10 bases between. CDR3 protein: CASSQENRLQETQYF. The CDR3 bases are TGCGCCAGCAGCCAAGAAAACAGGCTTCAAGAGACCCAGTACTTC.

The chain recombines TRBV5-1 with TRBJ2-3; the D is unclear. The CDR3 spans 16 residues. Trimming took 0 bases from V and 1 from J, leaving 12 bases between them. CDR1 and CDR2 (germline): SGHRS, YFSETQ. Here the CDR3 reads CASSLEAATGTDTQYF. Written as DNA, the CDR3 is TGCGCCAGCAGCTTGGAGGCAGCTACAGGCACAGATACGCAGTATTTT. The whole variable domain, filled in from reference TRBV5-1 and TRBJ2-3, reads KAGVTQTPRYLIKTRGQQVTLSCSPISGHRSVSWYQQTPGQGLQFLFEYFSETQRNKGNFPGRFSGRQFSNSRSEMNVSTLELGDSALYLCASSLEAATGTDTQYFGPGTRLTVL.

The chain is built from TRBV7-2 and TRBJ2-1, with 8 positions matching TRBD2. The CDR3 spans 16 residues. With 5 bases clipped from V and 6 bases from J, the junction kept 12 bases outside the gene matches. CDR1 is SGHTA and CDR2 is FQGNSA in the germline V gene. The CDR3 loop reads CASSLLYGGVGNEQFF. The CDR3 DNA reads TGTGCCAGCAGCCTCCTATACGGGGGGGTTGGCAATGAGCAGTTCTTC.

V is TRBV10-3 and J is TRBJ2-1; tentative D call: TRBD2 (6 bases). Trimming left V 10 bases short and J 7 bases short, with 14 bases between. Germline-derived CDR1 and CDR2 are ENHRY and SYGVKD. This CDR3 has 12 residues. The CDR3 DNA follows: TGTGCCACCGAATCTAGCGTGAATGAGCAGTTCTTC. Translation: CATESSVNEQFF.

The V gene is TRBV5-1, the J gene TRBJ2-4; 14 positions match TRBD2. There are 17 residues in the CDR3. CDR1 and CDR2 (germline): SGHRS, YFSETQ. V lost 2 bases to trimming and J lost 6 bases; unmatched junction nucleotides: 7. The CDR3 region is CASSFGLAGGVGNIQYF. CDR3 nucleotides: TGCGCCAGCAGCTTTGGACTAGCGGGGGGTGTTGGAAACATTCAGTACTTC.

In its sample, this clone was seen once. The DNA of the CDR3 is TGTGCCAGCAGTTTAGCTTCAGGGTTCTACGAGCAGTACTTC. Amino acids: CASSLASGFYEQYF. The chain couples TRBV27 to TRBJ2-7, with D possibly TRBD1 on 5 matching bases. Per the germline V gene, CDR1 is MNHEY and CDR2 is SMNVEV (reference sequence). Trimming took 2 bases from V and 3 from J, leaving 11 bases between them. This CDR3 contains 14 residues.

This clone was counted only a few times. Sequence at one end of the junction differs from germline and may be a read error. This rearrangement joins TRBV11-2 to TRBJ1-3, with D uncertain. The CDR3 covers 14 residues. The germline V gene has CDR1 SGHAT and CDR2 FQNNGV. The CDR3 DNA is TGTGCCAGCAGCCCTGACCGGCCAGGAAGCACCATATATTTT. It is translated as CASSPDRPGSTIYF.

This rearrangement joins TRBV10-3 to TRBJ1-2; the match to TRBD1 covers 7 bases. This CDR3 comprises 14 residues. Germline CDR1 is ENHRY and CDR2 is SYGVKD. The ends lost 2 bases at V and 2 bases at J; junction bases unmatched: 2. The CDR3, as DNA: TGTGCCATCAGTGAGAAGGGACAGAACTATGGCTACACCTTC. As protein: CAISEKGQNYGYTF.

The J gene is TRBJ2-2, the V gene TRBV4-1; no firm D call. The CDR3 is made up of 18 amino acids. V dropped 1 base and J dropped 1 base, with 16 bases sitting between them. The germline CDR1 and CDR2 sequences are MGHRA and YSYEKL. CDR3 bases: TGCGCCAGCAGCCAAGGACTTTTCGGGTTCCAGAACACCGGGGAGCTGTTTTTT. Protein product: CASSQGLFGFQNTGELFF.

The chain is built from TRBV18 and TRBJ2-7; the D gene is possibly TRBD1 (5 bases). Trimming took off 2 bases at V and 4 bases at J, with 12 bases between the two ends. CDR3 length: 14 amino acids. Germline V gives CDR1 KGHSH, CDR2 LQKENI. In nucleotides, the CDR3 is TGTGCCAGCTCACCAGGCCAGGGCAAATACGAGCAGTACTTC. Residues: CASSPGQGKYEQYF.

In this sample, this clone turned up a few times. The chain has TRBV30 and TRBJ2-7; the match to TRBD1 covers 7 bases. The CDR3 spans 13 residues. V shed 4 bases and J 1 base; nucleotides not matched to a gene: 4. CDR1 is GTSNPN and CDR2 is SVGIG in the germline V gene (reference sequence). The CDR3 reads CAWIRQGSYEQYF. The CDR3 nucleotides read TGTGCCTGGATTCGACAGGGATCCTACGAGCAGTACTTC.

The chain carries TRBV15 and TRBJ1-2; 7 positions match TRBD1. Germline V gene lookup returns CDR1 LNHNV and CDR2 YYDKDF (reference sequence). With 5 bases clipped from V and 7 bases from J, the junction kept 13 bases outside the gene matches. This CDR3 has 15 amino acids. The CDR3 reads CATSETTGIQGGYTF. In DNA form, the CDR3 reads TGTGCCACCAGCGAAACGACAGGGATTCAGGGTGGCTACACCTTC.

On this clone itself: The same CDR3 also results from other DNA sequences found in this sample. The chain is built from TRBV27 and TRBJ2-5; D is unclear. Trimming left V 0 bases short and J 5 bases short, with 4 bases between. This CDR3 comprises 12 residues. CDR1 is MNHEY and CDR2 is SMNVEV in the germline V gene (reference sequence). The CDR3 DNA sequence: TGTGCCAGCAGTTTATCCGGTGAGACCCAGTACTTC. It specifies CASSLSGETQYF.

The J gene is TRBJ1-3, the V gene TRBV24-1; tentatively, D is TRBD1 (6 bases). Trimming removed 2 bases at V and 1 base at J, with 14 bases between. Germline V lookup: CDR1 KGHDR, CDR2 SFDVKD. The CDR3 covers 17 residues. The CDR3 sequence: CATSDSHPGTSGNTIYF. The CDR3, as DNA: TGTGCCACCAGTGATTCTCATCCCGGGACATCTGGAAACACCATATATTTT.

This clone was recorded a few times. This chain uses TRBV28 with TRBJ2-6, with 10 bases aligning to TRBD2. The CDR3 consists of 23 residues. Germline CDR1 MDHEN, CDR2 SYDVKM. With 6 bases clipped from V and 0 bases from J, the junction kept 23 bases outside the gene matches. CDR3 DNA: TGTGCCAGCAGCCCCAGAAAGCCCACTAGCGGGGCACTACTGAACTCTGGGGCCAACGTCCTGACTTTC. Protein sequence: CASSPRKPTSGALLNSGANVLTF.

The gene calls are TRBV19 and TRBJ2-7, with unresolved D. Germline loops: CDR1 LNHDA, CDR2 SQIVND (reference sequence). The CDR3 is made up of 14 amino acids. V lost 4 bases, J lost 0 bases, and 10 bases lay in between. CDR3 protein: CASSTGSYSYEQYF. The DNA of the CDR3 is TGTGCCAGTAGTACAGGCTCCTACTCCTACGAGCAGTACTTC.

This rearrangement joins TRBV5-1 to TRBJ1-4; 9 bases align to TRBD1. Germline V CDR1 and CDR2: SGHRS, YFSETQ. Losses at the gene ends were 1 base for V and 8 bases for J; bases not matched to a gene: 15. CDR3 size: 18 residues. The CDR3 DNA reads as TGCGCCAGCAGCTTGAGCGGGACAGGGTTTGGGGTTGGCGAAAAACTGTTTTTT. This codes for CASSLSGTGFGVGEKLFF.

Of note for this clone: The junction does not match germline at one end; this may be a read error. Other DNA sequences in the same sample also yield this CDR3. The rearrangement uses TRBV7-2 and TRBJ2-7, with 8 positions matching TRBD1. Per the germline V gene, CDR1 is SGHTA and CDR2 is FQGNSA. The CDR3 consists of 17 residues. Here the CDR3 DNA reads TGTGCCAGCAGCTTAATCTCGGGGACAGGTCCCTCCTACGAGCAATACTTC. This encodes CASSLISGTGPSYEQYF.